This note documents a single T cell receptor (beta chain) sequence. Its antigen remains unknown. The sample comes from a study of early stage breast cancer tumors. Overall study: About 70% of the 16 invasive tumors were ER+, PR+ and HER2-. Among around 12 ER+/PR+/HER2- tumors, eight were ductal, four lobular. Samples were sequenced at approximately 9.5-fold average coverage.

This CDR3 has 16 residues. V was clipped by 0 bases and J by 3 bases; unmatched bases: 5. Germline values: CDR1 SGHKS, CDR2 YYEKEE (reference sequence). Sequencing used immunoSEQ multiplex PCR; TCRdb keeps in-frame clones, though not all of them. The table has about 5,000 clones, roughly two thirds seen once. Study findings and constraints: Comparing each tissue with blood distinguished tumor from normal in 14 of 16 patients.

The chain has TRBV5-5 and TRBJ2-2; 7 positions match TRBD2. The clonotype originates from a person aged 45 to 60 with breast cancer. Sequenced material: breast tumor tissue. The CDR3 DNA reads TGTGCCAGCAGCTTGGTCGCGGGAGTTGACACCGGGGAGCTGTTTTTT. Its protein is CASSLVAGVDTGELFF.